These T cell receptor beta chains were read from a single sample in a study of T cells in localized non-small cell lung cancer. Clones were read by immunoSEQ multiplex PCR, and TCRdb kept only the in-frame ones, dropping some. Here the sample spans about 40,000 clones, about 76% being singletons. Source: peripheral blood mononuclear cells, taken before any cancer treatment. These receptors all come from a male donor aged 60 or older with stage II lung adenocarcinoma. CDR3s include the opening cysteine and the closing phenylalanine or tryptophan. A D gene is named only where the DNA matches it firmly. Part of the rows lack a size; the others show once, few, many or a class for expanded clones.

size | D | J | V | CDR3 | DNA
. | . | TRBJ1-2 | TRBV19 | CASSKEDSDYGYTF | TGTGCCAGTAGCAAGGAGGATAGCGACTATGGCTACACCTTC
. | . | TRBJ1-2 | TRBV28 | CATSGVAGYTF | TGTGCCACCTCAGGCGTAGCAGGCTACACCTTC
. | . | TRBJ1-3 | TRBV5-6 | CASSLGQTLSGNTIYF | TGTGCCAGCAGCTTGGGACAGACCCTCTCTGGAAACACCATATATTTT
. | TRBD1 | TRBJ1-1 | TRBV28 | CASRGTGRTEAFF | TGTGCCAGCAGAGGGACAGGGCGCACTGAAGCTTTCTTT
. | . | TRBJ2-3 | TRBV19 | CASSIGAASDTQYF | TGTGCCAGTAGTATAGGGGCAGCTTCAGATACGCAGTATTTT
. | . | TRBJ2-2 | TRBV7-9 | CASSLARLGSTGELFF | TGTGCCAGCAGCTTAGCGAGGCTAGGAAGCACCGGGGAGCTGTTTTTT
. | . | TRBJ1-2 | TRBV9 | CASSVDPTGGYTF | TGTGCCAGCAGCGTAGACCCCACGGGTGGCTACACCTTC
. | . | TRBJ2-1 | TRBV15 | CATSRDRASYNEQFF | TGTGCCACCAGCAGAGACAGGGCCTCCTACAATGAGCAGTTCTTC
. | TRBD1 | TRBJ2-7 | TRBV5-1 | CASSSGTGEQYF | TGCGCCAGCAGCTCCGGGACAGGCGAGCAGTACTTC
. | . | TRBJ2-7 | TRBV5-1 | CASSLGIGLEQYF | TGCGCCAGCAGCTTGGGGATCGGGCTGGAGCAGTACTTC
. | . | TRBJ2-2 | TRBV9 | CASSVENWNTGELFF | TGTGCCAGCAGCGTAGAGAATTGGAACACCGGGGAGCTGTTTTTT
. | . | TRBJ1-1 | TRBV28 | CASSSGDLATEAFF | TGTGCCAGCAGTTCAGGGGATCTCGCCACTGAAGCTTTCTTT
few | . | TRBJ1-2 | TRBV5-4 | CASSLGAGQPSYGYTF | TGTGCCAGCAGCTTGGGGGCAGGCCAACCAAGCTATGGCTACACCTTC
. | . | TRBJ2-1 | TRBV7-8 | CASSPLIGEQFF | TGTGCCAGCAGCCCGCTCATCGGGGAGCAGTTCTTC
. | . | TRBJ2-3 | TRBV6-5 | CASSYGGSSTDTQYF | TGTGCCAGCAGTTACGGGGGTTCTAGCACAGATACGCAGTATTTT
. | . | TRBJ1-3 | TRBV30 | CAWTGNSGNTIYF | TGTGCCTGGACAGGGAACTCTGGAAACACCATATATTTT
. | TRBD1 | TRBJ2-7 | TRBV5-6 | CASSLRLRQGNEQYF | TGTGCCAGCAGCTTGAGATTGAGACAGGGAAACGAGCAGTACTTC
. | . | TRBJ2-7 | TRBV30 | CAWKGGTYEQYF | TGTGCCTGGAAGGGCGGGACCTACGAGCAGTACTTC
. | TRBD2 | TRBJ2-7 | TRBV28 | CASSTLAGAYEQYF | TGTGCCAGCAGTACACTAGCGGGAGCCTACGAGCAGTACTTC
few | . | TRBJ1-5 | TRBV19 | CASSIGGHSNQPQHF | TGTGCCAGTAGTATAGGGGGACATAGCAATCAGCCCCAGCATTTT